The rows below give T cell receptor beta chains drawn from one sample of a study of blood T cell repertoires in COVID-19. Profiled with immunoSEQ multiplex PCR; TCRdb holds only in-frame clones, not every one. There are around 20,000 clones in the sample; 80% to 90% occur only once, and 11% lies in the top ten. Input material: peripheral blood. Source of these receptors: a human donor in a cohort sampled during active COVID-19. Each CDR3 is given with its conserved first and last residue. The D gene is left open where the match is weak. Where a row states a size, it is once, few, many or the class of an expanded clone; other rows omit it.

CDR3: CASSLDNYSNQPQHF
DNA: TGCGCCAGCAGCTTGGATAACTATAGCAATCAGCCCCAGCATTTT
D: -
size: few
J: TRBJ1-5
V: TRBV5-1

CDR3: CAWSKGAGGSYEQYF
DNA: TGTGCCTGGAGTAAGGGGGCTGGGGGCTCCTACGAGCAGTACTTC
D: TRBD1
size: -
J: TRBJ2-7
V: TRBV30

CDR3: CASSITGTNYNEQFF
DNA: TGTGCCAGTAGTATCACCGGGACTAACTACAATGAGCAGTTCTTC
D: TRBD2
size: once
J: TRBJ2-1
V: TRBV19

CDR3: CASSLSGDGGLGYGYTF
DNA: TGTGCCAGCAGCTTAAGCGGGGATGGGGGTCTCGGCTATGGCTACACCTTC
D: -
size: -
J: TRBJ1-2
V: TRBV7-3

CDR3: CASNRQGASGRSVNEQFF
DNA: TGTGCCAGCAACCGACAGGGGGCGAGCGGGAGGTCTGTTAATGAGCAGTTCTTC
D: -
size: -
J: TRBJ2-1
V: TRBV28

CDR3: CASSQVQARGYTF
DNA: TGTGCCAGCAGCCAAGTACAGGCCCGAGGCTACACCTTC
D: -
size: -
J: TRBJ1-2
V: TRBV14

CDR3: CASSLGAGGSGYEQYF
DNA: TGTGCCAGCAGCTTGGGAGCGGGAGGGAGCGGCTACGAGCAGTACTTC
D: TRBD2
size: -
J: TRBJ2-7
V: TRBV5-4

CDR3: CASSRIRPGTGPNTGELFF
DNA: TGTGCCAGTAGTCGCATCCGTCCCGGGACAGGGCCGAACACCGGGGAGCTGTTTTTT
D: TRBD1
size: few
J: TRBJ2-2
V: TRBV19

CDR3: CASSESGQYVAFF
DNA: TGTGCCAGCAGTGAATCAGGGCAATATGTAGCTTTCTTT
D: -
size: -
J: TRBJ1-1
V: TRBV2

CDR3: CASSSSRLAGGADTQYF
DNA: TGTGCCAGCAGTTCATCAAGACTAGCGGGAGGGGCAGATACGCAGTATTTT
D: TRBD2
size: -
J: TRBJ2-3
V: TRBV6-2/TRBV6-3

CDR3: CAISDPGQGGKNIQYF
DNA: TGTGCCATCAGTGATCCAGGACAGGGAGGAAAAAACATTCAGTACTTC
D: TRBD1
size: -
J: TRBJ2-4
V: TRBV10-3

CDR3: CASSLRTGSDEQYF
DNA: TGTGCCAGCAGTCTACGGACAGGGTCGGACGAGCAGTACTTC
D: TRBD1
size: -
J: TRBJ2-7
V: TRBV27

CDR3: CASSFEGNTEAFF
DNA: TGTGCCAGCAGTTTTGAGGGGAACACTGAAGCTTTCTTT
D: -
size: -
J: TRBJ1-1
V: TRBV12-3/TRBV12-4

CDR3: CASSLGASGTGGSDEQYF
DNA: TGTGCCAGCAGCTTAGGCGCCTCGGGGACAGGGGGCTCGGACGAGCAGTACTTC
D: TRBD1
size: -
J: TRBJ2-7
V: TRBV7-9

CDR3: CASSESGTSGKLFGQYF
DNA: TGCGCCAGCAGTGAGTCCGGGACTAGCGGGAAGCTTTTTGGGCAGTACTTC
D: TRBD2
size: -
J: TRBJ2-7
V: TRBV10-2

CDR3: CASSPTGQPFEKLFF
DNA: TGTGCCAGCAGCCCCACAGGACAGCCGTTTGAAAAACTGTTTTTT
D: -
size: -
J: TRBJ1-4
V: TRBV3-1/TRBV3-2

CDR3: CASSLTLQDSAFEQYF
DNA: TGTGCCAGCAGTTTAACCCTTCAGGACAGCGCCTTCGAGCAGTACTTC
D: -
size: -
J: TRBJ2-7
V: TRBV27

CDR3: CASSTLPPGSGTDTQYF
DNA: TGTGCCAGCAGTACCCTCCCACCGGGGTCAGGCACAGATACGCAGTATTTT
D: -
size: -
J: TRBJ2-3
V: TRBV2

CDR3: CASVAGGDTGELFF
DNA: TGCGCCAGCGTAGCGGGAGGAGACACCGGGGAGCTGTTTTTT
D: TRBD2
size: -
J: TRBJ2-2
V: TRBV5-1

CDR3: CASSLGQSEAFF
DNA: TGTGCCAGCAGCTTAGGGCAGTCTGAAGCTTTCTTT
D: -
size: once
J: TRBJ1-1
V: TRBV7-9

CDR3: CASSQVGGSKYNEQFF
DNA: TGCGCCAGCAGCCAAGTCGGTGGGAGCAAGTACAATGAGCAGTTCTTC
D: -
size: few
J: TRBJ2-1
V: TRBV4-3

CDR3: CASRRQGALEAFF
DNA: TGTGCCAGCAGGAGACAGGGGGCGCTCGAAGCTTTCTTT
D: TRBD1
size: -
J: TRBJ1-1
V: TRBV28

CDR3: CASATEEGFGGYTF
DNA: TGTGCCAGCGCCACAGAGGAGGGTTTCGGTGGCTACACCTTC
D: -
size: few
J: TRBJ1-2
V: TRBV2

CDR3: CASSWDRLSYEQYF
DNA: TGCGCCAGCAGCTGGGACAGGCTCTCCTACGAGCAGTACTTC
D: TRBD1
size: -
J: TRBJ2-7
V: TRBV5-1

CDR3: CASSPGGDLNEQYF
DNA: TGTGCCAGCAGCCCCGGGGGGGATCTGAACGAGCAGTACTTC
D: TRBD2
size: -
J: TRBJ2-7
V: TRBV7-2

CDR3: CASSSQGFTQPQHF
DNA: TGTGCCAGCAGCTCACAGGGGTTCACTCAGCCCCAGCATTTT
D: TRBD1
size: -
J: TRBJ1-5
V: TRBV7-9

CDR3: CASSPTGGSYNEQFF
DNA: TGTGCCAGCAGCCCGACAGGGGGCTCCTACAATGAGCAGTTCTTC
D: TRBD1
size: -
J: TRBJ2-1
V: TRBV3-1/TRBV3-2

CDR3: CASRRDSLIGTEAFF
DNA: TGTGCCAGTAGAAGGGACAGCCTCATCGGAACTGAAGCTTTCTTT
D: TRBD1
size: -
J: TRBJ1-1
V: TRBV19